One and the same sample provided the 31 T cell receptor beta chains below, sequenced in a study of blood T cell repertoires in COVID-19. The protocol was immunoSEQ multiplex PCR, while the TCRdb copy is restricted to in-frame clones and leaves out a portion. Of about 91,000 clones in the sample, around nine tenths were seen once. Sequenced material: peripheral blood. All receptors come from a woman in her sixties or seventies with acute or convalescent COVID-19.

The V gene is TRBV6-5, the J gene TRBJ1-2, with no clear D. From germline, CDR1 is MNHEY and CDR2 SVGAGI. The CDR3 sequence is 11 residues long. The germline V and J ends were trimmed by 0 bases and 12 bases, with 8 bases remaining between them. The CDR3 coding sequence is TGTGCCAGCAGTTACTCCGGGAGGCACACCTTC. Translated: CASSYSGRHTF.

This clone occurred once. This chain joins TRBV5-1 and TRBJ1-2; 7 bases fit TRBD1. Losses at the gene ends were 3 bases for V and 3 bases for J; bases not matched to a gene: 5. The CDR3 is 14 amino acids. CDR1 and CDR2 from the germline V gene are SGHRS and YFSETQ. The CDR3 bases are TGCGCCAGCAGCTCAGGGGGAACCTACTATGGCTACACCTTC. It encodes CASSSGGTYYGYTF.

The CDR3 here is CATSRDSPGGRETQYF. Written as DNA, the CDR3 is TGTGCCACCAGCAGAGATTCCCCGGGAGGGCGGGAGACCCAGTACTTC. V usage is TRBV15 and J usage is TRBJ2-5, with 8 bases matching TRBD2. Losses at the gene ends were 0 bases for V and 5 bases for J; bases not matched to a gene: 8. The CDR3 has 16 amino acids. Germline CDR1 LNHNV, CDR2 YYDKDF (reference sequence).

This chain joins TRBV24-1 and TRBJ2-1; 9 bases match TRBD2. With V trimmed by 3 bases and J by 2 bases, 4 bases remained unmatched. The CDR3 consists of 16 residues. CDR1 and CDR2 from the germline V gene are KGHDR and SFDVKD. The chain's CDR3 is CATSDGVAGAYNEQFF. The CDR3 DNA reads TGTGCCACCAGTGATGGGGTAGCGGGGGCCTACAATGAGCAGTTCTTC.

The genes are TRBV9 and TRBJ2-1, with 10 bases that match TRBD1. The CDR3 covers 16 residues. CDR1 is SGDLS, CDR2 YYNGEE, per germline. With 0 bases clipped from V and 2 bases from J, the junction kept 2 bases outside the gene matches. CDR3 sequence (DNA): TGTGCCAGCAGCGTAGGAGGACAGGGGGCCTACAATGAGCAGTTCTTC. Translating it yields CASSVGGQGAYNEQFF.

The V call is TRBV7-9, the J call TRBJ2-5; D perhaps matches TRBD2 (6 bases). CDR3 length: 13 amino acids. Trimming pared 6 bases from V and 7 bases from J, leaving 15 bases between. The germline CDR1 and CDR2 sequences are SEHNR and FQNEAQ (reference sequence). The CDR3: CASRRDSEGTQYF. CDR3 coding DNA: TGTGCCAGCAGACGGGACTCAGAGGGGACCCAGTACTTC.

CDR3 DNA sequence: TGCGCCAGCAGCTTGGACAGAATCGGGGAGCTGTTTTTT. This codes for CASSLDRIGELFF. V is TRBV5-1 and J is TRBJ2-2, with D unresolved. V lost 0 bases and J 7 bases, leaving 7 bases between the germline ends. The CDR3 spans 13 residues. Germline loops: CDR1 SGHRS, CDR2 YFSETQ.

The chain joins TRBV5-1 to TRBJ2-7; 7 bases map to TRBD1. This CDR3 is built from 11 residues. J was trimmed by 11 bases and V by 0 bases; bases with no gene match: 2. The germline V gene encodes CDR1 SGHRS and CDR2 YFSETQ. CDR3 residues: CASSLEGQEYF. Written as DNA, the CDR3 is TGCGCCAGCAGCTTGGAAGGACAGGAGTACTTC.

The J gene is TRBJ2-7, the V gene TRBV13, with 7 bases that match TRBD1. This CDR3 contains 13 residues. Germline V gene sequence: CDR1 PRHDT, CDR2 FYEKMQ (reference sequence). V dropped 6 bases and J dropped 2; count of bases not matched to a gene: 4. The chain's CDR3 is CASRIQGTYEQYF. In nucleotides, the CDR3 is TGTGCCAGCAGGATACAGGGGACCTACGAGCAGTACTTC. Combining the CDR3 with reference TRBV13 and TRBJ2-7 gives the whole variable domain AAGVIQSPRHLIKEKRETATLKCYPIPRHDTVYWYQQGPGQDPQFLISFYEKMQSDKGSIPDRFSAQQFSDYHSELNMSSLELGDSALYFCASRIQGTYEQYFGPGTRLTVT.

A few counts support this clone. The V gene is TRBV5-4, the J gene TRBJ2-7, with D possibly TRBD2 on 6 matching bases. The length of the CDR3 is 16 residues. Per germline, CDR1 SGHNT and CDR2 YYREEE (reference sequence). The V end lost 4 bases, the J end lost 1 base, and 18 bases lay between the germline ends. CDR3 in DNA: TGTGCCAGCAGCAAGGCCGCGGGGAGTGGGTCCTACGAGCAGTACTTC. Its protein is CASSKAAGSGSYEQYF. Full variable domain (rest looked up from reference TRBV5-4 and TRBJ2-7): ETGVTQSPTHLIKTRGQQVTLRCSSQSGHNTVSWYQQALGQGPQFIFQYYREEENGRGNFPPRFSGLQFPNYSSELNVNALELDDSALYLCASSKAAGSGSYEQYFGPGTRLTVT.

V usage is TRBV6-5 and J usage is TRBJ1-3; D is possibly TRBD1 (6 bases). Trimming left V 11 bases short and J 4 bases short, with 18 bases between. The CDR3 loop spans 14 amino acids. CDR1 is MNHEY and CDR2 is SVGAGI in the germline V gene. DNA of the CDR3: TGTGCCGGGGGTGGGACACCGATCGGAAACACCATATATTTT. This sequence encodes CAGGGTPIGNTIYF.

V is TRBV10-3 and J is TRBJ2-1, with TRBD2 matching over 14 bases. This CDR3 has 14 amino acids. V lost 7 bases and J lost 7; bases outside the gene matches: 3. Germline-derived CDR1 and CDR2 are ENHRY and SYGVKD. The DNA of the CDR3 is TGTGCCATCACCGGGACTAGCGGGAGAAATGAGCAGTTCTTC. The encoded protein is CAITGTSGRNEQFF.

The chain combines TRBV5-4 with TRBJ2-2; TRBD2 matches 16 bases. Germline CDR1 and CDR2: SGHNT and YYREEE (reference sequence). The CDR3 contains 19 residues. The J segment lost 4 bases and the V segment lost 4 bases, leaving 10 bases of the junction unmatched. CDR3 sequence: CASSRGTSGGAFSTGELFF. CDR3 DNA: TGTGCCAGCAGCCGAGGGACTAGCGGGGGGGCCTTTTCCACCGGGGAGCTGTTTTTT.

V and J are TRBV27 and TRBJ1-2; D unresolved. This CDR3 region has 14 residues. Between the trimmed V and J ends, which lost 0 bases and 4 bases, there was a span of 9 bases. Germline V gene sequence: CDR1 MNHEY, CDR2 SMNVEV (reference sequence). This CDR3 reads CASSLSYSTYGYTF. The CDR3 region has the DNA TGTGCCAGCAGTTTATCTTACAGTACCTATGGCTACACCTTC.

The chain combines TRBV5-1 with TRBJ2-7; TRBD1 matches 8 bases. The CDR3 extends over 14 amino acids. The junction had 8 bases not matched to a gene; V was cut back by 3 bases and J by 6 bases. Germline CDR1 and CDR2: SGHRS and YFSETQ. CDR3 sequence reads: CASSSGQVPFEQYF. CDR3 sequence (DNA): TGCGCCAGCAGCTCGGGACAGGTGCCCTTCGAGCAGTACTTC.

Concerning this clone: The sample has other DNA sequences that encode this CDR3 too. The chain joins TRBV27 to TRBJ2-7; D perhaps matches TRBD2 (5 bases). The V gene lost 0 bases and the J gene lost 2 bases, with 8 bases spanning the gap. This CDR3 spans 14 amino acids. CDR1 is MNHEY, CDR2 SMNVEV, per germline (reference sequence). Here the CDR3 reads CASSLSRGPYEQYF. In DNA, the CDR3 is TGTGCCAGCAGTTTATCACGGGGTCCCTACGAGCAGTACTTC.

The rearrangement uses TRBV28 and TRBJ1-5, with a weak D call TRBD1 (5 bases). V lost 7 bases and J 7 bases, leaving 14 bases between the germline ends. The CDR3 spans 13 residues. The germline gives CDR1 MDHEN, CDR2 SYDVKM. The CDR3 protein is CASNSRVGQPQHF. The CDR3 coding sequence is TGTGCCAGCAACTCCAGGGTAGGACAGCCCCAGCATTTT.

The chain couples TRBV5-1 to TRBJ2-2, with 11 bases that match TRBD1. This CDR3 has 16 amino acids. CDR1 is SGHRS, CDR2 YFSETQ, per germline. With 7 bases clipped from V and 9 bases from J, the junction kept 14 bases outside the gene matches. The CDR3 region has the DNA TGCGCCAGCTCTCCTGTTGGGACAGGGGGTCACCGGGAGCTGTTTTTT. Amino acid sequence: CASSPVGTGGHRELFF.

This clone has more than one count but fewer than ten. V is TRBV5-8 and J is TRBJ1-1; possible D gene TRBD1, 6 bases. This CDR3 region has 15 residues. The germline V and J ends were trimmed by 3 bases and 6 bases, with 18 bases remaining between them. The V gene's germline CDR1 is SGHTS and CDR2 YDEGEE. CDR3: CASSWAEGDWAEAFF. CDR3 in DNA: TGTGCCAGCAGCTGGGCCGAGGGGGATTGGGCTGAAGCTTTCTTT.

The chain carries TRBV15 and TRBJ2-3; D may be TRBD1 (6 bases). The V gene's germline CDR1 is LNHNV and CDR2 YYDKDF (reference sequence). The CDR3 totals 13 residues. V was shortened by 4 bases and J by 5 bases, with 10 bases between the two germline ends. The CDR3 region has the DNA TGTGCCACCAGCACAGGACAGAAAGATACGCAGTATTTT. It yields the protein CATSTGQKDTQYF.

The chain combines TRBV28 with TRBJ2-1; TRBD2 aligns across 8 bases. V was pared by 6 bases and J by 7 bases, with 8 bases of the junction left unmatched. Germline lookup yields CDR1 MDHEN and CDR2 SYDVKM. This CDR3 is 14 amino acids long. The CDR3 DNA reads TGTGCCAGCAGATTAGCGGGATTCTTAAATGAGCAGTTCTTC. It codes for CASRLAGFLNEQFF.

This chain links TRBV3-1 (or the pseudogene TRBV3-2) with TRBJ1-1; D remains ambiguous. Germline-derived CDR1 and CDR2 are LGHDT and YNNKEL (reference sequence). V lost 3 bases and J 5 bases, leaving 10 bases between the germline ends. The CDR3 spans 13 residues. The CDR3 coding sequence is TGTGCCAGCAGCCACCTAGCTGGAACTGAAGCTTTCTTT. Its protein is CASSHLAGTEAFF.

The chain couples TRBV28 to TRBJ2-5; a weak D match, TRBD2 (5 bases). Trimming left V 5 bases short and J 7 bases short, with 17 bases between. CDR3 size: 14 residues. Looked up from germline, CDR1 is MDHEN and CDR2 is SYDVKM. This CDR3 reads CASSPPWAGGTQYF. CDR3 sequence (DNA): TGTGCCAGCAGTCCCCCCTGGGCCGGAGGGACCCAGTACTTC.

J is TRBJ2-1 and V is TRBV19, with TRBD2 matching over 7 bases. V dropped 4 bases and J dropped 2; count of bases not matched to a gene: 11. CDR1 LNHDA and CDR2 SQIVND come from the germline V gene (reference sequence). This CDR3 contains 17 residues. The CDR3: CASSSRFLAAPYNEQFF. The CDR3 DNA reads TGTGCCAGTAGTAGCCGTTTTCTAGCGGCGCCCTACAATGAGCAGTTCTTC.

The genes are TRBV28 and TRBJ2-1; TRBD2 might be the D (5 bases). The germline gives CDR1 MDHEN, CDR2 SYDVKM. V was cut by 2 bases and J by 3 bases, with 11 bases left in between. There are 15 residues in the CDR3. The CDR3: CASSLRGLGYNEQFF. Written as DNA, the CDR3 is TGTGCCAGCAGTTTACGCGGGTTGGGCTACAATGAGCAGTTCTTC.

The V and J genes are TRBV19 and TRBJ2-7; 11 bases align to TRBD1. The J segment lost 2 bases and the V segment lost 6 bases, leaving 6 bases of the junction unmatched. The CDR3 runs 15 residues. Germline V CDR1 and CDR2: LNHDA, SQIVND (reference sequence). The chain's CDR3 is CASSRSGQGAYEQYF. CDR3 DNA sequence: TGTGCCAGTAGCCGGTCGGGACAGGGGGCCTACGAGCAGTACTTC.

The chain employs TRBV5-6 and TRBJ2-1, with TRBD2 identical over 10 bases. The CDR3 totals 15 residues. J was trimmed by 4 bases and V by 4 bases; bases with no gene match: 5. Per germline, CDR1 SGHDT and CDR2 YYEEEE. The CDR3 DNA is TGTGCCAGCAGCCCCGGACTAGCGGAGTACAATGAGCAGTTCTTC. It is translated as CASSPGLAEYNEQFF.

The chain carries TRBV7-2 and TRBJ1-5; D is undetermined. Trimming shortened V by 3 bases and J by 1 base, and 7 bases separated the two germline ends. CDR1 SGHTA and CDR2 FQGNSA come from the germline V gene. The CDR3 extends over 14 amino acids. The CDR3 region is CASSFKLSNQPQHF. As DNA, the CDR3 is TGTGCCAGCAGCTTCAAACTCAGCAATCAGCCCCAGCATTTT.

This rearrangement joins TRBV7-8 to TRBJ1-5; D unresolved. The V end lost 0 bases, the J end lost 6 bases, and 12 bases lay between the germline ends. This CDR3 spans 15 amino acids. Germline V CDR1 and CDR2: SGHVS, FQNEAQ. CDR3 sequence: CASSLASRRGQPQHF. DNA of the CDR3: TGTGCCAGCAGCTTAGCTTCCAGACGGGGTCAGCCCCAGCATTTT.

CDR3 residues: CASSPGSDTGELFF. The CDR3 DNA follows: TGTGCCAGCAGCCCCGGGTCCGACACCGGGGAGCTGTTTTTT. V gene TRBV7-3 combines with J gene TRBJ2-2; D call uncertain. The CDR3 consists of 14 residues. Looked up from germline, CDR1 is SGHTA and CDR2 is FQGTGA. Between the trimmed V and J ends, which lost 5 bases and 3 bases, there was a span of 10 bases.

V and J are TRBV12-3 or TRBV12-4 and TRBJ1-5; D call uncertain. This CDR3 is built from 12 residues. V lost 6 bases and J 3 bases, leaving 6 bases between the germline ends. CDR3: CASSRPNQPQHF. In DNA form, the CDR3 reads TGTGCCAGCAGCCGTCCCAATCAGCCCCAGCATTTT.